This T cell receptor (beta chain) was documented in a study of breast tumors, draining lymph nodes, adjacent tissues. Study-wide results and limits: The data were judged consistent with most tumor T cells coming from lymph node and expanding in tumor. Tumor T cell lymph node origin was a supported hypothesis, not proven. Compared with lymph nodes, tumors were less diverse; compared with nontumor tissue, more.

This clonotype came up many times. The antigen remains undetermined. Breast cancer patients provided tissue from their axillary draining lymph nodes. A single record per CDR3 protein comes from TCRdb applying MiXCR to the multiplex PCR reads. Of about 130,000 distinct CDR3 sequences listed, 15% to 20% were seen once; the top ten hold roughly 4%. The TCR originated in a female donor with breast cancer. Some clones in this sample may be carry-over from other donors' samples. The sequenced material came from axillary lymph node tissue.

The CDR3 region is CASSVGDEQFF. The DNA for the CDR3 is TGTGCCAGCAGTGTTGGTGATGAGCAGTTCTTC. This chain links TRBV25-1 with TRBJ2-1; no firm D call. The germline CDR1 and CDR2 sequences are MGHDK and SYGVNS. The CDR3 sequence is 11 residues long. V was clipped by 4 bases and J by 8 bases, with 6 bases between them.